The clone carrying this TCR beta chain showed up many times. Its antigen remains unknown. Healthy Caucasians, and only they, were the donors. The sample originates from a study of identical twins. Broader study findings: Whereas memory repertoires showed no such difference, abundant cord blood beta clonotypes carried fewer insertions. Where beta out-of-frame sequences were concerned, excess twin sharing was weaker.

Template switching, a step in the protocol, added a universal primer site, and cDNA carried unique molecular identifiers. TCRdb ran MiXCR on the 5' RACE reads and lists one entry per CDR3 protein. Among approximately 630,000 distinct CDR3 sequences listed, 7% to 7.5% were seen once. With 6 bases removed from V and 4 bases from J, the gap between germline ends came to 6 bases. CDR3 length: 11 amino acids. This sample also belongs to another study, concerning yellow fever vaccine responses in identical twins.

The rearrangement uses TRBV12-3 or TRBV12-4 and TRBJ1-1; no clear D. Sequencing was done on a sample of PBMCs. This clonotype was obtained from a woman aged 18-30 years in good health. The CDR3 loop is CASSRVTEAFF. The CDR3 nucleotides read TGTGCCAGCAGCCGGGTCACTGAAGCTTTCTTT.